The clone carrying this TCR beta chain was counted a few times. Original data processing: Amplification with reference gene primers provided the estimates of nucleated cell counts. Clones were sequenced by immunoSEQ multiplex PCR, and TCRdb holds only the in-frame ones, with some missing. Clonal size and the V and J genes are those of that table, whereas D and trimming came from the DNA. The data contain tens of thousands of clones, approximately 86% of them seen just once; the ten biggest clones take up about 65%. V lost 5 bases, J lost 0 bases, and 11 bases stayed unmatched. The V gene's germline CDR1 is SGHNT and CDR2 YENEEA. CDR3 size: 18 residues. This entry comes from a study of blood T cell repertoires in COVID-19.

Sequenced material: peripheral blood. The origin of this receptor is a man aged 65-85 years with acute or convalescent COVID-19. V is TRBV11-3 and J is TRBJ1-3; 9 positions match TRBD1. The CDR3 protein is CASSRNVGTGSSGNTIYF. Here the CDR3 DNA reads TGTGCCAGCAGCCGCAACGTTGGGACAGGGAGCTCTGGAAACACCATATATTTT.